This T cell receptor beta chain was captured in a study of CD8 T cells in ankylosing spondylitis. With V trimmed by 2 bases and J by 1 base, 13 bases remained unmatched. The CDR3 length is 21 residues. Per germline, CDR1 MNHEY and CDR2 SVGEGT. As concerns this clonotype: Its antigen is unidentified.

Quantitative 5'-RACE was performed with molecular barcodes, and it yielded the TCR beta libraries. TCRdb redid the calling of the 5' RACE reads with MiXCR, one entry per CDR3 protein. The sample has more than 650,000 distinct CDR3 sequences; 12% are singletons. Findings and caveats of the study: Reportedly, matched ankylosing spondylitis synovial fluid was significantly enriched for disease-linked clones. A motif of eight highly homologous TCR beta variants was seen as apparently characteristic of ankylosing spondylitis blood. In the blood and synovial fluid of reactive arthritis, some motif variants had been previously reported. Clones linked to disease, bearing a CD8+ phenotype, were relatively rare in peripheral blood.

Sequenced material: blood, either unsorted or a sorted T cell fraction (not recorded which). The receptor was isolated from a male donor with ankylosing spondylitis. V usage is TRBV6-2 or TRBV6-3 and J usage is TRBJ2-1; 14 positions agree with TRBD2. The CDR3 region is CASSYSRAGTSGRASYNEQFF. The CDR3 DNA follows: TGTGCCAGCAGTTACAGCAGGGCCGGGACTAGCGGGAGAGCGTCCTACAATGAGCAGTTCTTC.